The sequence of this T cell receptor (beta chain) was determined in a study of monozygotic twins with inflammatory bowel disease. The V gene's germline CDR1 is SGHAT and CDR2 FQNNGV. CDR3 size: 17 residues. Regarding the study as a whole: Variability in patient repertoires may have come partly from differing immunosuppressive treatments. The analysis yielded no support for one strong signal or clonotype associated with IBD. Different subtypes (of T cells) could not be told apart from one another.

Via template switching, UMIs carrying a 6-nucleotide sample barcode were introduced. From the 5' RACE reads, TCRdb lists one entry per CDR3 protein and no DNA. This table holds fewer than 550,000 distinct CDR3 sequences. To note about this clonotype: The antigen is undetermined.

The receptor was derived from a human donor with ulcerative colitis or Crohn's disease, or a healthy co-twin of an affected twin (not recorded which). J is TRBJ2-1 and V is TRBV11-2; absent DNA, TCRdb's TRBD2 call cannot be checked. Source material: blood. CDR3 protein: CASSQLPLAGGPLEQFF.